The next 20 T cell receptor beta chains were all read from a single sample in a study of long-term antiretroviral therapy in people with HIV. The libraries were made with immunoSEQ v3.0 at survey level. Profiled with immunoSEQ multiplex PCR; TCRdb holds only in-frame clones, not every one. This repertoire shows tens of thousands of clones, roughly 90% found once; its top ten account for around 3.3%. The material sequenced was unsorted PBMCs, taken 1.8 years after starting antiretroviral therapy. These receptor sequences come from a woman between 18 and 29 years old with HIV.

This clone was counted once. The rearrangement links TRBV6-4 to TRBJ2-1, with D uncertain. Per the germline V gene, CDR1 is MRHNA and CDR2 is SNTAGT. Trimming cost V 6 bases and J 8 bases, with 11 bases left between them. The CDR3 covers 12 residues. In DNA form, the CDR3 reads TGTGCCAGCAGCCCCAGCGATCATGAGCAGTTCTTC. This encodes CASSPSDHEQFF.

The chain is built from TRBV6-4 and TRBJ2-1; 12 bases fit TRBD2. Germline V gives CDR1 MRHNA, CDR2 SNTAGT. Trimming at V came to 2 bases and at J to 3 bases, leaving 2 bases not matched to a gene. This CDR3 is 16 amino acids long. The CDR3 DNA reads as TGTGCCAGCAGTGACCGGGGACTAGCGGGCTACAATGAGCAGTTCTTC. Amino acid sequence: CASSDRGLAGYNEQFF.

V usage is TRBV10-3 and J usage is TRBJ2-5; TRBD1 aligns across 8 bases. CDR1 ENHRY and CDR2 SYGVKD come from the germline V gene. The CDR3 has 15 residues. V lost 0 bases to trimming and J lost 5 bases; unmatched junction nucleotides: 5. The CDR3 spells CAISESRQGSETQYF. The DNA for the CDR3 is TGTGCCATCAGTGAGTCGCGACAGGGGTCGGAGACCCAGTACTTC.

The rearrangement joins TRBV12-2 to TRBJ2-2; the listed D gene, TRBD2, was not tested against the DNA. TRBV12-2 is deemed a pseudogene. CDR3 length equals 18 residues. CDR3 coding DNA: TGTGCAAGTCGCCTAGGACTAGCGGGAGGGCCGGACACCGGGGAGCTGTTTTTT. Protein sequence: CASRLGLAGGPDTGELFF.

The CDR3 sequence is CASSWDVGVLFF. DNA for the CDR3: TGCGCCAGCAGCTGGGACGTAGGAGTTCTGTTCTTC. V usage is TRBV5-1 and J usage is TRBJ2-1; D assignment may be TRBD1 or TRBD2 (5 bases each). Germline values: CDR1 SGHRS, CDR2 YFSETQ. Trimming stripped 3 bases from V and 15 bases from J, with 16 bases between. The CDR3 has 12 amino acids.

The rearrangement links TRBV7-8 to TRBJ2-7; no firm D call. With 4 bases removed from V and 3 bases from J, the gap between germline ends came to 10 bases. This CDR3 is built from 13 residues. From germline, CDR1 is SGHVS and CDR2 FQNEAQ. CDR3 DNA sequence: TGTGCCAGCAGCTCCCTCGGCGGCTACGAGCAGTACTTC. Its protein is CASSSLGGYEQYF.

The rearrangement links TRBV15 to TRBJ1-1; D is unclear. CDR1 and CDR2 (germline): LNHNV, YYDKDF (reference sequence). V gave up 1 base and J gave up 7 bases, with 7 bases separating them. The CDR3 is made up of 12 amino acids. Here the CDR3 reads CATSRVYYEAFF. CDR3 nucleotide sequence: TGTGCCACCAGCAGAGTTTATTATGAAGCTTTCTTT.

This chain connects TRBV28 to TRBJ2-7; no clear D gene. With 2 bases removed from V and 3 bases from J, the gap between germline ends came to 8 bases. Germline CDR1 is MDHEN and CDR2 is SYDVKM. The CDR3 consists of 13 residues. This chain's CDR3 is CASSLGPLYEQYF. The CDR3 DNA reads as TGTGCCAGCAGTTTAGGGCCTCTCTACGAGCAGTACTTC.

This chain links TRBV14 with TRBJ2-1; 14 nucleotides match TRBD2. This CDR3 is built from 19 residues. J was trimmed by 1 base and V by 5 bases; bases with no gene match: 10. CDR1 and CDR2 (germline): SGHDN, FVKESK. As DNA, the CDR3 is TGTGCCAGCAGCAAGAGTAGGGGGACTAGCGGGAGTTCCTACAATGAGCAGTTCTTC. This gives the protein CASSKSRGTSGSSYNEQFF.

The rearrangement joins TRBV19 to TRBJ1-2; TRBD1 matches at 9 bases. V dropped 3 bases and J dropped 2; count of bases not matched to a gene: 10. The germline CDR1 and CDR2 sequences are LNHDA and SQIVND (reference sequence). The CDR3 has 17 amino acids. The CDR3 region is CASSITGGAYGNYGYTF. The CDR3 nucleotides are TGTGCCAGTAGTATTACAGGGGGCGCATACGGGAACTATGGCTACACCTTC.

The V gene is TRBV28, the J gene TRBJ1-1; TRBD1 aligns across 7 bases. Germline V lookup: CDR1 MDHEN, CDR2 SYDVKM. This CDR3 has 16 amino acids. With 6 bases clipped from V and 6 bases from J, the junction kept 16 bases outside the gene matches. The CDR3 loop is CASSRDRGASLSEAFF. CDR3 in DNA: TGTGCCAGCAGCCGGGACAGAGGGGCTAGTCTGTCTGAAGCTTTCTTT.

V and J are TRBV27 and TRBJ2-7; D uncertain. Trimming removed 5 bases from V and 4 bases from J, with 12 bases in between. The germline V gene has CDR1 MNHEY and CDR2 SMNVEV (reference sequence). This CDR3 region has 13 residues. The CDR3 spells CASSPRLGYEQYF. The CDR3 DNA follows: TGTGCCAGCAGTCCCCGTTTGGGGTACGAGCAGTACTTC.

This CDR3 reads CASKEQGAGELFF. As DNA, the CDR3 is TGTGCCAGCAAAGAACAGGGGGCCGGGGAGCTGTTTTTT. The chain links TRBV6-5 to TRBJ2-2, with TRBD1 identical over 8 bases. The ends lost 7 bases at V and 6 bases at J; junction bases unmatched: 4. The CDR3 covers 13 residues. Germline values: CDR1 MNHEY, CDR2 SVGAGI.

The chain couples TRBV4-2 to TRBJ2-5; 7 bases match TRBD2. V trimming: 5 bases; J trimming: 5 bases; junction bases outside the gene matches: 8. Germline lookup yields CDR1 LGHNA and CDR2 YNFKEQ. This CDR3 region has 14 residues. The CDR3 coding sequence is TGTGCCAGCAGCGTGTCGGAGGGAGGGGAGACCCAGTACTTC. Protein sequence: CASSVSEGGETQYF.

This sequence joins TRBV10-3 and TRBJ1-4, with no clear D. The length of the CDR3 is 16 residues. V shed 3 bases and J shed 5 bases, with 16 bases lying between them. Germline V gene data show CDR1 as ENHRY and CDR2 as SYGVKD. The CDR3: CAISDSPVSLNEKLFF. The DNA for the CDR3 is TGTGCCATCAGTGACAGCCCGGTCTCTCTCAATGAAAAACTGTTTTTT.

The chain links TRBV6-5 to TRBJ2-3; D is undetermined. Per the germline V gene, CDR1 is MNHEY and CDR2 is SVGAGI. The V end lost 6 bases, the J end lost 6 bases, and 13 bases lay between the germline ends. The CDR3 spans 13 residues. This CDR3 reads CASSREGWDTQYF. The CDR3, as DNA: TGTGCCAGCAGCCGTGAAGGTTGGGATACGCAGTATTTT.

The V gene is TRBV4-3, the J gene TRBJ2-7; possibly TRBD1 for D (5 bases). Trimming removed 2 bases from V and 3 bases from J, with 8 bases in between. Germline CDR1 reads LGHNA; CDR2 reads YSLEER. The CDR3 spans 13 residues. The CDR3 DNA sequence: TGCGCCAGCAGCCAAACCCAGGGCTACGAGCAGTACTTC. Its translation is CASSQTQGYEQYF.

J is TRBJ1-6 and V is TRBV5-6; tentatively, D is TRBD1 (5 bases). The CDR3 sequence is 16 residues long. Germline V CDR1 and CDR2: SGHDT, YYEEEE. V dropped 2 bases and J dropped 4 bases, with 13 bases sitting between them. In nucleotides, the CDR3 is TGTGCCAGCAGCTTCCCTGAGGGGCCGTATAATTCACCCCTCCACTTT. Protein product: CASSFPEGPYNSPLHF. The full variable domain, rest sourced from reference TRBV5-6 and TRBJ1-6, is DAGVTQSPTHLIKTRGQQVTLRCSPKSGHDTVSWYQQALGQGPQFIFQYYEEEERQRGNFPDRFSGHQFPNYSSELNVNALLLGDSALYLCASSFPEGPYNSPLHFGNGTRLTVT.

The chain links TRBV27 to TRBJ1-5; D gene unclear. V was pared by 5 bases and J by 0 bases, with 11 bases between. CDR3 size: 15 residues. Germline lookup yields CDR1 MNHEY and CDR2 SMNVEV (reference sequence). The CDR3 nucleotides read TGTGCCAGCAGTCCTACCGGTGGTAGCAATCAGCCCCAGCATTTT. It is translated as CASSPTGGSNQPQHF.

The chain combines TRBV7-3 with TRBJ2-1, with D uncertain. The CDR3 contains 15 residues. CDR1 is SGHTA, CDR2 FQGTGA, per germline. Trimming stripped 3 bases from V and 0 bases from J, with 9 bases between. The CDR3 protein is CASSFGASSYNEQFF. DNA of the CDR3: TGTGCCAGCAGCTTCGGCGCAAGCTCCTACAATGAGCAGTTCTTC.